The text below deals with one T cell receptor beta chain. Antigen unknown. This record belongs to a study of cytomegalovirus exposure and HLA in healthy donors. From germline, CDR1 is SEHNR and CDR2 FQNEAQ (reference sequence). This CDR3 comprises 14 residues. Trimming stripped 3 bases from V and 3 bases from J, with 9 bases between. Points from the study as a whole: Some TCR beta chains (164 of them) were listed as cytomegalovirus-associated.

PCR was performed using 60 Vbeta and 13 Jbeta primers. Sequencing was performed with immunoSEQ multiplex PCR; in TCRdb, only in-frame clones are kept and a portion is missing. Among approximately 90,000 clones listed, about 77% were seen once. This chain uses TRBV7-9 with TRBJ1-3, with D possibly TRBD1 on 5 matching bases. The receptor's source is a woman in her forties in good health and CMV-seronegative. The specimen was PBMCs. CDR3 region: CASSLAGVGNTIYF. DNA of the CDR3: TGTGCCAGCAGCTTGGCGGGGGTTGGAAACACCATATATTTT.